The present T cell receptor (beta chain) was sequenced within a study of metastatic and nonmetastatic thyroid tumors. General study points: In blood and tumor, TCR beta diversity was reportedly significantly higher in malignant thyroid tumors than in benign nodules.

Authors' data handling: Clinicopathological groups supplied CDR3 differences that were used to build a distant-metastasis classifier for papillary thyroid cancer. Via MiXCR, TCRdb re-called the PCR reads. The V and J calls here are based on TCRdb, not the publication. The sample has tens of thousands of clones, roughly an eighth seen once. This clone was seen at least ten times. Its antigen is unidentified. Ahead of thyroid surgery, no patient had received treatment of any kind. Germline CDR1 is SGHNT and CDR2 is YYREEE (reference sequence). The CDR3 runs 13 residues. V was cut by 4 bases and J by 3 bases, with 11 bases left in between.

This clonotype was sampled from a female donor with papillary thyroid cancer or a benign thyroid nodule (not recorded which). Some clones in this sample may be carry-over from other donors' samples. Sequenced input: blood. This chain joins TRBV5-4 and TRBJ2-7, with D tentatively TRBD2 (5 bases). CDR3 nucleotide sequence: TGTGCCAGCAGCCCCCGGGGTGGCTACGAGCAGTACTTC. Translating gives CASSPRGGYEQYF.